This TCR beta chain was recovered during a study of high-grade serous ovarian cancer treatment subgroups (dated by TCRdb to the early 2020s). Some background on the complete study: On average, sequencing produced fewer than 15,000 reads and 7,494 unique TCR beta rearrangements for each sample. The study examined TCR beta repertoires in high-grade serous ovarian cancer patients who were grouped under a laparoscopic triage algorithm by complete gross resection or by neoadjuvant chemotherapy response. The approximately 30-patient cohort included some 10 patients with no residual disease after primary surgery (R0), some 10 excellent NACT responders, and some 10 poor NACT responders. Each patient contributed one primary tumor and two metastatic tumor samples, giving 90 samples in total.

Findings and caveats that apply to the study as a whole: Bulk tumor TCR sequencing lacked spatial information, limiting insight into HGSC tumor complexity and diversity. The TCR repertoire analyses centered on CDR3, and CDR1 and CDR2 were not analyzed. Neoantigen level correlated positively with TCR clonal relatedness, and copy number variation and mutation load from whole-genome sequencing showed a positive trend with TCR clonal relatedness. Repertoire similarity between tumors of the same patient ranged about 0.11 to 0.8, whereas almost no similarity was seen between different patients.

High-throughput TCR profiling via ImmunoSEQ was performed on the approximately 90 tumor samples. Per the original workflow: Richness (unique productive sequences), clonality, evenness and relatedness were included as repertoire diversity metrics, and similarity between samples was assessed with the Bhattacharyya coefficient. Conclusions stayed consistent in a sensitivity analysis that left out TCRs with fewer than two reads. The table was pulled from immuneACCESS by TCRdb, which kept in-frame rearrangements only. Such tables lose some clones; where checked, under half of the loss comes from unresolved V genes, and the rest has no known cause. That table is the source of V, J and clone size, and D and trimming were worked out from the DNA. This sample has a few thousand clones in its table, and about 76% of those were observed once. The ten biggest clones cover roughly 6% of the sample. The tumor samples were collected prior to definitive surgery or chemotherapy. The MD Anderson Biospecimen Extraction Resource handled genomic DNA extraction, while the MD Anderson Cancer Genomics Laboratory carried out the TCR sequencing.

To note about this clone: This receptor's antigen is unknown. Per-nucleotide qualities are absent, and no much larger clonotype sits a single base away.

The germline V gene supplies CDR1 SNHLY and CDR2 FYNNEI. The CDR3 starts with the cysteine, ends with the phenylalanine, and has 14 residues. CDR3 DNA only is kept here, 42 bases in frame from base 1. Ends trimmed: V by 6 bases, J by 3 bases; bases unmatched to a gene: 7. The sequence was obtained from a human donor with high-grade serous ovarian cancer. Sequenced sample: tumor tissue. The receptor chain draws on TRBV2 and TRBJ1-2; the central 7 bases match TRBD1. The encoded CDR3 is CASSRGQTYYGYTF. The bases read TGTGCCAGCAGCCGGGGACAGACTTACTATGGCTACACCTTC.